This T cell receptor (beta chain) was sequenced in a study of shared clonotypes between healthy human individuals. Study-wide results and caveats: What naive subsets generally showed was a larger estimated richness than memory subsets showed. With a few donors compared, around 5% of naive CD4 clonotypes were shared.

It was CD45RO-negative cells, positively selected for CCR7, that made up naive CD8 cells, with terminally differentiated effector memory CD45RA+ cells excluded. To note about this clone: No antigen is known for it.

Between the trimmed V and J ends, which lost 5 bases and 3 bases, there was a span of 12 bases. From germline, CDR1 is SGHTA and CDR2 FQGTGA. The CDR3 loop spans 14 amino acids. Deep-level settings were used for running the assay. Libraries were prepared by immunoSEQ multiplex PCR; TCRdb keeps only in-frame clonotypes and omits some of them. The sample has around 1,900,000 clones; just over 90% are singletons. What was sequenced was naive CD8+ T cells from PBMCs. The J gene is TRBJ2-3, the V gene TRBV7-3; D is perhaps TRBD2 (6 bases). The TCR was taken from a man aged 18 to 30 in good health. Some clones in this sample may be carry-over from other donors' samples. The CDR3 sequence is CASSILAATDTQYF. The CDR3 nucleotides are TGTGCCAGCAGCATATTAGCGGCGACAGATACGCAGTATTTT.